These 8 T cell receptor beta chains originate from one sample sequenced in a study of T cells after yellow fever vaccination. From the 5' RACE reads, TCRdb called clonotypes with MiXCR, one entry per CDR3 protein. The sample includes about 260,000 distinct CDR3 sequences, roughly 13% of them seen just once. Sequenced here: CD4+ T cells sorted from PBMCs, sampled 45 days after the yellow fever booster vaccination. Receptors originate from a man aged 25 to 40 who received the YFV17D yellow fever vaccine.

This clonotype has only a few counts. The chain uses TRBV12-3 or TRBV12-4 and TRBJ2-4, with TRBD2 matching over 9 bases. The CDR3 is 15 residues long. The V gene end was trimmed by 7 bases and the J gene end by 4 bases; junction bases not matched to a gene: 8. This CDR3 reads CASNSGRVLKNIQYF. The CDR3 bases are TGTGCCAGCAATAGCGGGAGAGTTTTAAAAAACATTCAGTACTTC.

This clonotype showed up just a few times. This chain joins TRBV4-2 and TRBJ1-4, with 7 bases aligning to TRBD1. J gave up 8 bases and V 1 base, and 10 bases lay outside the gene matches. The CDR3 sequence is 16 residues long. Germline V lookup: CDR1 LGHNA, CDR2 YNFKEQ. CDR3 protein: CASSQASGTAVEKLFF. The CDR3 DNA follows: TGTGCCAGCAGCCAAGCCAGTGGGACAGCCGTGGAAAAACTGTTTTTT.

This clonotype was detected only a few times. The CDR3 nucleotides are TGTGCCAGCAGTCGGACTACGACAGGGAAAGGCGGTGGTGGTGCTGAAGCTTTCTTT. The encoded protein is CASSRTTTGKGGGGAEAFF. The chain joins TRBV5-6 to TRBJ1-1; 7 bases line up with TRBD1. This CDR3 is built from 19 residues. V shed 5 bases, J shed 6 bases, and the junction held 25 bases outside the gene matches. Germline CDR1 SGHDT, CDR2 YYEEEE.

This clonotype has more than one count but fewer than ten. The rearrangement uses TRBV10-2 and TRBJ1-5; 7 positions match TRBD1. The CDR3 consists of 22 residues. Germline V gene sequence: CDR1 WSHSY, CDR2 SAAADI. V lost 1 base, J lost 0 bases, and 21 bases stayed unmatched. The CDR3, as DNA: TGCGCCAGCAGTGAGTACCGAGGTGGATTGGACAGGCTGATGAATAGCAATCAGCCCCAGCATTTT. Its protein product is CASSEYRGGLDRLMNSNQPQHF.

The chain carries TRBV4-2 and TRBJ2-1; 9 bases line up with TRBD1. Germline V gene data show CDR1 as LGHNA and CDR2 as YNFKEQ. Trimming cost V 9 bases and J 5 bases; bases outside gene matches: 11. The CDR3 runs 15 residues. In DNA form, the CDR3 reads TGTGCCAGGGGCTACGGGACAGGGAGGGACAATGAGCAGTTCTTC. It codes for CARGYGTGRDNEQFF.

The genes are TRBV7-2 and TRBJ2-7; D unresolved. V lost 1 base and J lost 9, with 16 bases in between. Germline assignment: CDR1 SGHTA and CDR2 FQGNSA. The CDR3 has 14 amino acids. CDR3 sequence reads: CASSLGPDPPMQYF. The CDR3 DNA follows: TGTGCCAGCAGCTTAGGTCCAGACCCCCCGATGCAGTACTTC.

There are a few counts of this clonotype. The J gene is TRBJ1-2, the V gene TRBV20-1, with 10 bases that match TRBD1. The CDR3 extends over 13 amino acids. Germline loops: CDR1 DFQATT, CDR2 SNEGSKA (reference sequence). V shed 1 base and J 8 bases; nucleotides not matched to a gene: 4. CDR3 coding DNA: TGCAGTGCTAGAGTTCGGACAGGGGGAGGCTACACCTTC. Translating it yields CSARVRTGGGYTF.

The chain combines TRBV18 with TRBJ2-1; 9 positions agree with TRBD2. The junction had 7 bases not matched to a gene; V was cut back by 2 bases and J by 8 bases. Germline V gene lookup returns CDR1 KGHSH and CDR2 LQKENI. CDR3 length: 15 amino acids. The CDR3 sequence is CASSPSGLAFDEQFF. The CDR3 DNA reads as TGTGCCAGCTCACCATCGGGACTAGCTTTCGATGAGCAGTTCTTC. The full variable domain, in which reference TRBV18 and TRBJ2-1 provide the parts outside the CDR3, is NAGVMQNPRHLVRRRGQEARLRCSPMKGHSHVYWYRQLPEEGLKFMVYLQKENIIDESGMPKERFSAEFPKEGPSILRIQQVVRGDSAAYFCASSPSGLAFDEQFFGPGTRLTVL.